The present T cell receptor (beta chain) was sequenced within a study of vaccination and CD4 T cells after COVID-19. About the research overall: Cellular stimulation was performed using overlapping spike peptides derived from SARS-CoV-2, HCoV-NL63, HCoV-OC43 and HCoV-229E. Study-level results: Only after vaccination were a median approximately 86% of convalescents' reactive clones seen.

Treatment specified: approximately nine-day PBMC culture with coronavirus spike peptide pools or control peptides (ViraFEST assay). Collection of the unexposed donor's CD4+ T cells took place before the COVID-19 pandemic (2011-2018). This clonotype is deemed medium-sized. What it recognizes is unknown. Trimming removed 2 bases at V and 7 bases at J, with 12 bases between. The germline V gene has CDR1 SGHVS and CDR2 FNYEAQ. The CDR3 length is 13 residues. The assay that was used to sequence DNA from cultured CD4+ T cells was the Oncomine TCR Beta short-read assay. Each CDR3 protein is one row after TCRdb ran MiXCR on the PCR reads. Of some 1,400 distinct CDR3 sequences in the sample, around 13% were seen once.

The material sequenced was CD4+ T cells from blood, cultured in vitro. The receptor comes from a human donor in good health. This chain uses TRBV7-6 with TRBJ2-7; D gene ambiguous. The DNA of the CDR3 is TGTGCCAGCAGCTTACTGCTCTATGGGGAGCAGTACTTC. Translating gives CASSLLLYGEQYF.